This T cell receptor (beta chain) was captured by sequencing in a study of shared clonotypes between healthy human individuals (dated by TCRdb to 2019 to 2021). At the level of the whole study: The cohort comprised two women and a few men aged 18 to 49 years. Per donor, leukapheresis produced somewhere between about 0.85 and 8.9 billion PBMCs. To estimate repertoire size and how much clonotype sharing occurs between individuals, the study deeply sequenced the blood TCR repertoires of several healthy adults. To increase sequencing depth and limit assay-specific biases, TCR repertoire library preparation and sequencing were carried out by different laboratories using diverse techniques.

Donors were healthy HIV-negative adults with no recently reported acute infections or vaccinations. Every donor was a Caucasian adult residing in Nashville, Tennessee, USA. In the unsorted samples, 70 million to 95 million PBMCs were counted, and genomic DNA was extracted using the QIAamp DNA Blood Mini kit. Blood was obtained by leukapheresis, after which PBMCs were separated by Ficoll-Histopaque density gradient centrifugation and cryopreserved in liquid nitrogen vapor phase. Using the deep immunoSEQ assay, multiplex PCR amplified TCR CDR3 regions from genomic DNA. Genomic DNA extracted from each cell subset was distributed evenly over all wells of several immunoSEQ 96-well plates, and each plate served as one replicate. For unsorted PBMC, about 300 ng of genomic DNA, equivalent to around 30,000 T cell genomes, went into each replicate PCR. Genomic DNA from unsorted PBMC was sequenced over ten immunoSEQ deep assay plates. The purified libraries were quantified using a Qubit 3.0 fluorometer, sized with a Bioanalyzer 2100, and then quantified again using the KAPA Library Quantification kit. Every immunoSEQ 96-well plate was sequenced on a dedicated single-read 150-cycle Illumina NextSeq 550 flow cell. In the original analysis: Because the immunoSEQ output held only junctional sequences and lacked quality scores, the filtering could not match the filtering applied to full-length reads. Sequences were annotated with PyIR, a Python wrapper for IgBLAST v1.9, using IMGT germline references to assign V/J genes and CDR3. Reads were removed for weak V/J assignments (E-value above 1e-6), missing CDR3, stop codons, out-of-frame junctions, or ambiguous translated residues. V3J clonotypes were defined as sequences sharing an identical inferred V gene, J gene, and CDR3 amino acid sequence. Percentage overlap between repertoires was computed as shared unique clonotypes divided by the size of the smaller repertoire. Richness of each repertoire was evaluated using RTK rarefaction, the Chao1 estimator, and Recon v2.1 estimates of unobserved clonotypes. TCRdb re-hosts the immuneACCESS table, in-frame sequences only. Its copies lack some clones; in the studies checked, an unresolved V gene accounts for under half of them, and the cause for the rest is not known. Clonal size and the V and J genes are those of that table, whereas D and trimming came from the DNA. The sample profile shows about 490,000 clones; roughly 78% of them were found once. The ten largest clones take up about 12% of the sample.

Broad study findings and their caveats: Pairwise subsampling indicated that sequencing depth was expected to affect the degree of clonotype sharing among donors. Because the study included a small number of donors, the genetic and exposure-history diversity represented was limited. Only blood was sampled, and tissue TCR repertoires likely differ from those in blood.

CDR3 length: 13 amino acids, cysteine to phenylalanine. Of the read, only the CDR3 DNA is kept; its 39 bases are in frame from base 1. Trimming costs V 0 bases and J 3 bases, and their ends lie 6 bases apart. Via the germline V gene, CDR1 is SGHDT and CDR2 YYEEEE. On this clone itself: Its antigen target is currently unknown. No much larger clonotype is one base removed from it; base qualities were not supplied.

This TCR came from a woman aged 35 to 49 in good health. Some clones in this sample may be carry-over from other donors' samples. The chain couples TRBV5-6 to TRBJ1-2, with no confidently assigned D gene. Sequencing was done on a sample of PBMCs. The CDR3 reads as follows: CASSLAADYGYTF. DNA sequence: TGTGCCAGCAGCTTGGCGGCGGACTATGGCTACACCTTC.